The 28 T cell receptor beta chains below were found in one sample sequenced in a study of Ad26.COV2.S vaccination and SARS-CoV-2 variants. Generated by immunoSEQ multiplex PCR, the TCRdb table keeps only in-frame clones and is missing some. Among about 220,000 clones listed, approximately 88% were seen once. Treatment: roughly 18 received Ad26.COV2.S at low or high dose, single or two shots; roughly 5 received placebo; per-sample allocation not given. Samples came from day 63 after the first vaccine or placebo injection. The material was peripheral blood, obtained in a trial of Ad26.COV2.S vaccine versus placebo. The receptors come from a person aged 18 to 59 who received the Ad26.COV2.S COVID-19 vaccine or a placebo.

The rearrangement uses TRBV6-2 or TRBV6-3 and TRBJ2-1; D possibly corresponds to TRBD2 (6 bases). Between the trimmed V and J ends, which lost 7 bases and 2 bases, there was a span of 18 bases. The CDR3 length is 16 residues. CDR1 MNHEY and CDR2 SVGEGT come from the germline V gene. The DNA for the CDR3 is TGTGCCAGCAACCCAAATCGACTAGAGACCTACAATGAGCAGTTCTTC. This encodes CASNPNRLETYNEQFF.

The chain is built from TRBV5-1 and TRBJ1-5; no firm D call. This CDR3 region has 13 residues. The V end was cut by 1 base, the J end by 4 bases, with 6 bases between. From germline, CDR1 is SGHRS and CDR2 YFSETQ. For the CDR3, the DNA is TGCGCCAGCAGCTTGAACGTTAATCAGCCCCAGCATTTT. It encodes CASSLNVNQPQHF.

This clone has more than one count but fewer than ten. This rearrangement joins TRBV23-1 to TRBJ2-7, with D perhaps matching TRBD2 (5 bases). TRBV23-1 is reported as an ORF; its role is uncertain. CDR3 length equals 12 residues. CDR3: CVREYATYEQYF. In DNA, the CDR3 is TGCGTGAGGGAGTATGCCACCTACGAGCAGTACTTC.

V gene TRBV19 combines with J gene TRBJ1-5; D is unresolved. Germline CDR1 and CDR2: LNHDA and SQIVND (reference sequence). The CDR3 extends over 13 amino acids. Trimming cost V 5 bases and J 7 bases, with 12 bases left between them. This CDR3 reads CASSPPGRQPQHF. The DNA for the CDR3 is TGTGCCAGTAGTCCCCCAGGCCGCCAGCCCCAGCATTTT.

J is TRBJ1-3 and V is TRBV19, with D uncertain. Trimming cost V 7 bases and J 0 bases, with 13 bases left between them. The CDR3 contains 15 residues. Germline lookup yields CDR1 LNHDA and CDR2 SQIVND (reference sequence). This chain's CDR3 is CASTTGRFSGNTIYF. CDR3 in DNA: TGTGCCAGTACCACCGGGCGGTTCTCTGGAAACACCATATATTTT. The entire variable domain, with the rest obtained from reference TRBV19 and TRBJ1-3, is as follows: DGGITQSPKYLFRKEGQNVTLSCEQNLNHDAMYWYRQDPGQGLRLIYYSQIVNDFQKGDIAEGYSVSREKKESFPLTVTSAQKNPTAFYLCASTTGRFSGNTIYFGEGSWLTVV.

The chain has TRBV28 and TRBJ1-6; D is undetermined. The germline CDR1 and CDR2 sequences are MDHEN and SYDVKM. The CDR3 covers 13 residues. The V gene lost 5 bases and the J gene lost 7 bases, with 9 bases spanning the gap. The CDR3: CASSVGRNSPLHF. In DNA form, the CDR3 reads TGTGCCAGCAGTGTAGGGAGGAATTCACCCCTCCACTTT.

This chain connects TRBV7-9 to TRBJ2-3, with 8 bases matching TRBD2. The CDR3 is made up of 17 amino acids. The germline V gene has CDR1 SEHNR and CDR2 FQNEAQ (reference sequence). J lost 1 base, V lost 3 bases, and 9 bases had no gene match. The CDR3 bases are TGTGCCAGCAGCTTGGGGACGTTCGGGGGGGGCACAGATACGCAGTATTTT. It translates to CASSLGTFGGGTDTQYF.

This clone occurred a few times. V and J are TRBV19 and TRBJ1-1; D call uncertain. V lost 6 bases and J lost 2, with 19 bases in between. CDR1 is LNHDA, CDR2 SQIVND, per germline (reference sequence). The CDR3 is made up of 16 amino acids. CDR3 sequence (DNA): TGTGCCAGTAGCCTGGGGTGGCTAACCTTAAACACTGAAGCTTTCTTT. It yields the protein CASSLGWLTLNTEAFF. The whole variable domain, filled in from reference TRBV19 and TRBJ1-1, reads DGGITQSPKYLFRKEGQNVTLSCEQNLNHDAMYWYRQDPGQGLRLIYYSQIVNDFQKGDIAEGYSVSREKKESFPLTVTSAQKNPTAFYLCASSLGWLTLNTEAFFGQGTRLTVV.

The chain employs TRBV9 and TRBJ2-3, with 8 bases aligning to TRBD2. This CDR3 comprises 18 residues. Trimming removed 3 bases from V and 4 bases from J; junction bases left unmatched: 16. In germline, CDR1 is SGDLS, CDR2 YYNGEE. The CDR3 DNA reads as TGTGCCAGCAGCGCCGCCGGGACTAGGATATCCGGCTCAGATACGCAGTATTTT. The encoded protein is CASSAAGTRISGSDTQYF.

The J gene is TRBJ2-2, the V gene TRBV2; D gene ambiguous. The CDR3 has 14 amino acids. V was shortened by 8 bases and J by 0 bases, with 10 bases between the two germline ends. CDR1 is SNHLY and CDR2 is FYNNEI in the germline V gene. The CDR3, as DNA: TGTGCCAGCCGGACGGCGACGAACACCGGGGAGCTGTTTTTT. This sequence encodes CASRTATNTGELFF.

CDR3 sequence: CASSETGTGSEPQHF. In DNA, the CDR3 is TGTGCCAGCAGTGAAACCGGGACAGGGTCGGAGCCCCAGCATTTT. The J gene is TRBJ1-5, the V gene TRBV25-1; 9 bases map to TRBD1. The CDR3 is made up of 15 amino acids. Germline V gene lookup returns CDR1 MGHDK and CDR2 SYGVNS. V trimming: 2 bases; J trimming: 8 bases; junction bases outside the gene matches: 7.

Notes on this clone: The identical CDR3 is also encoded by other nucleotide sequences in the sample. This chain joins TRBV28 and TRBJ1-2; no definite D call. The V gene lost 2 bases and the J gene lost 5 bases, with 3 bases spanning the gap. Per the germline V gene, CDR1 is MDHEN and CDR2 is SYDVKM. The CDR3 runs 11 residues. This CDR3 is CASSLSYGYTF. In DNA form, the CDR3 reads TGTGCCAGCAGTTTAAGTTATGGCTACACCTTC.

V gene TRBV6-5 combines with J gene TRBJ2-1; TRBD2 is a possible D gene (6 bases). Germline-derived CDR1 and CDR2 are MNHEY and SVGAGI. CDR3 length: 15 amino acids. The ends were cut back, 2 bases at V and 1 base at J, with 9 bases in the middle. CDR3 sequence reads: CASSYLAGSYNEQFF. CDR3 DNA: TGTGCCAGCAGTTACCTCGCGGGGTCCTACAATGAGCAGTTCTTC.

This clone was seen only a few times. The chain has TRBV2 and TRBJ2-7, with 10 nucleotides matching TRBD2. The CDR3 has 16 residues. Germline-derived CDR1 and CDR2 are SNHLY and FYNNEI. V was clipped by 6 bases and J by 1 base; unmatched bases: 9. DNA for the CDR3: TGTGCCAGCAGCCCAAGGGAACTAGCGGGGTCCTACGAGCAGTACTTC. This gives the protein CASSPRELAGSYEQYF.

The chain couples TRBV4-2 to TRBJ1-2; D gene uncertain. Germline CDR1 LGHNA, CDR2 YNFKEQ. Trimming took 0 bases from V and 2 from J, leaving 10 bases between them. This CDR3 comprises 15 residues. The CDR3 spells CASSQDIRANYGYTF. The CDR3 DNA reads as TGTGCCAGCAGCCAAGATATCCGGGCAAACTATGGCTACACCTTC.

V gene TRBV5-1 combines with J gene TRBJ2-5; D is perhaps TRBD1 (5 bases). Trimming left V 4 bases short and J 5 bases short, with 12 bases between. CDR3 length: 13 amino acids. Germline V gene lookup returns CDR1 SGHRS and CDR2 YFSETQ. The CDR3 reads CASSTTGTETQYF. CDR3 nucleotides: TGCGCCAGCAGCACAACAGGAACGGAGACCCAGTACTTC.

The chain links TRBV7-6 to TRBJ2-7; D is uncertain. Trimming removed 2 bases at V and 3 bases at J, with 5 bases between. The CDR3 is made up of 12 amino acids. The germline gives CDR1 SGHVS, CDR2 FNYEAQ. In DNA form, the CDR3 reads TGTGCCAGCAGCTTACAGGTCTACGAGCAGTACTTC. Translated: CASSLQVYEQYF.

The chain combines TRBV9 with TRBJ2-2; D gene ambiguous. The CDR3 covers 15 residues. The V end lost 2 bases, the J end lost 7 bases, and 15 bases lay between the germline ends. In germline, CDR1 is SGDLS, CDR2 YYNGEE. Written as DNA, the CDR3 is TGTGCCAGCAGCGTTGGGATTCGGCAAGACGGGGAGCTGTTTTTT. This translates into CASSVGIRQDGELFF.

V and J are TRBV29-1 and TRBJ2-1; D is uncertain. Trimming cost V 3 bases and J 8 bases, with 14 bases left between them. The CDR3 is 13 amino acids. CDR1 and CDR2 from the germline V gene are SQVTM and ANQGSEA. CDR3 DNA: TGCAGCGTTGAGACGGGTAGTGGGGATGAGCAGTTCTTC. It is translated as CSVETGSGDEQFF.

CDR3 coding DNA: TGTGCCAGCAGCTTAGCTACAGGGGGTGTTGAAAAACTGTTTTTT. Its protein product is CASSLATGGVEKLFF. The J gene is TRBJ1-4, the V gene TRBV11-2; 8 positions agree with TRBD1. The CDR3 sequence is 15 residues long. After removal of 1 base from V and 7 bases from J, the junction contained 5 bases not matched to a gene. In germline, CDR1 is SGHAT, CDR2 FQNNGV. The full variable domain, completed using reference TRBV11-2 and TRBJ1-4, is EAGVAQSPRYKIIEKRQSVAFWCNPISGHATLYWYQQILGQGPKLLIQFQNNGVVDDSQLPKDRFSAERLKGVDSTLKIQPAKLEDSAVYLCASSLATGGVEKLFFGSGTQLSVL.

This chain connects TRBV19 to TRBJ2-1; D tentatively reads TRBD1 or TRBD2 (5 bases each). Per germline, CDR1 LNHDA and CDR2 SQIVND (reference sequence). V was clipped by 5 bases and J by 3 bases, with 17 bases between them. The CDR3 sequence is 16 residues long. The CDR3 DNA reads TGTGCCAGTAGTGAGGGGCGGTCCATCCTCTACAATGAGCAGTTCTTC. Translated: CASSEGRSILYNEQFF.

The CDR3 sequence is CASSKGQGRNQPQHF. The CDR3 DNA is TGTGCCAGCAGCAAAGGACAGGGGCGGAATCAGCCCCAGCATTTT. The chain has TRBV6-5 and TRBJ1-5; 9 bases fit TRBD1. Losses at the gene ends were 6 bases for V and 4 bases for J; bases not matched to a gene: 7. This CDR3 spans 15 amino acids. Germline CDR1 and CDR2: MNHEY and SVGAGI.

Comment on this clone: The sample has other DNA sequences that encode this CDR3 too. V is TRBV7-9 and J is TRBJ1-1; unclear D gene. Between the trimmed V and J ends, which lost 1 base and 1 base, there was a span of 7 bases. The germline CDR1 and CDR2 sequences are SEHNR and FQNEAQ (reference sequence). The CDR3 runs 14 residues. In nucleotides, the CDR3 is TGTGCCAGCAGCTTAGTTCGGGGGAACACTGAAGCTTTCTTT. Residues: CASSLVRGNTEAFF.

This clone was detected once. The rearrangement uses TRBV6-6 and TRBJ2-7, with 10 bases matching TRBD2. Germline V gene lookup returns CDR1 MNHNY and CDR2 SVGAGI (reference sequence). V lost 6 bases to trimming and J lost 3 bases; unmatched junction nucleotides: 8. This CDR3 is built from 15 residues. CDR3 sequence reads: CASRPTSGDNYEQYF. CDR3 DNA sequence: TGTGCCAGCAGACCAACTAGCGGGGATAACTACGAGCAGTACTTC.

This chain links TRBV19 with TRBJ1-1, with 8 bases that match TRBD1. Per germline, CDR1 LNHDA and CDR2 SQIVND (reference sequence). The CDR3 runs 14 residues. Trimming removed 4 bases from V and 5 bases from J; junction bases left unmatched: 6. The CDR3 spells CASSRRTGLTEAFF. CDR3 bases: TGTGCCAGTAGTAGGAGGACAGGGTTGACTGAAGCTTTCTTT. Variable domain in full (rest from reference TRBV19 and TRBJ1-1): DGGITQSPKYLFRKEGQNVTLSCEQNLNHDAMYWYRQDPGQGLRLIYYSQIVNDFQKGDIAEGYSVSREKKESFPLTVTSAQKNPTAFYLCASSRRTGLTEAFFGQGTRLTVV.

The rearrangement uses TRBV6-4 and TRBJ1-1; perhaps TRBD1 as D (5 bases). Trimming removed 4 bases at V and 5 bases at J, with 17 bases between. CDR1 is MRHNA and CDR2 is SNTAGT in the germline V gene. The CDR3 is 15 residues long. CDR3 region: CASSATDSGGTEAFF. As DNA, the CDR3 is TGTGCCAGCAGTGCCACAGACAGTGGGGGAACTGAAGCTTTCTTT.

This clone has just a few counts. The chain employs TRBV7-2 and TRBJ2-1, with 8 bases matching TRBD2. Germline V CDR1 and CDR2: SGHTA, FQGNSA. The CDR3 extends over 17 amino acids. Trimming at V came to 5 bases and at J to 6 bases, leaving 15 bases not matched to a gene. In DNA, the CDR3 is TGTGCCAGCAGCCCGGGGGGAGGGACTAGTCTAGTCAATGAGCAGTTCTTC. This codes for CASSPGGGTSLVNEQFF.

V and J are TRBV7-6 and TRBJ1-1, with D unclear. CDR3 length equals 17 residues. V was clipped by 2 bases and J by 0 bases, with 16 bases between them. Looked up from germline, CDR1 is SGHVS and CDR2 is FNYEAQ. CDR3 sequence: CASSLTTSATMNTEAFF. CDR3 DNA: TGTGCCAGCAGCTTAACCACGAGCGCGACAATGAACACTGAAGCTTTCTTT.